The source of this T cell receptor beta chain is a study of blood T cell repertoires in COVID-19. Per germline, CDR1 LNHNV and CDR2 YYDKDF (reference sequence). The CDR3 is 14 amino acids. The V gene lost 3 bases and the J gene lost 7 bases, with 12 bases spanning the gap. Assay: immunoSEQ multiplex PCR; the TCRdb copy retains only in-frame clones and omits some. Altogether some 180,000 clones are present, approximately 87% being singletons, with the ten largest covering around 20%. Ten or more counts support this clone. Specimen: peripheral blood. This clonotype was obtained from a man between 65 and 85 years old with active or convalescent COVID-19. This rearrangement joins TRBV15 to TRBJ2-2; D may be TRBD1 (6 bases). The CDR3, as DNA: TGTGCCACCAGCAGCCAAACAGGGTTCGGGGAGCTGTTTTTT. Protein sequence: CATSSQTGFGELFF.